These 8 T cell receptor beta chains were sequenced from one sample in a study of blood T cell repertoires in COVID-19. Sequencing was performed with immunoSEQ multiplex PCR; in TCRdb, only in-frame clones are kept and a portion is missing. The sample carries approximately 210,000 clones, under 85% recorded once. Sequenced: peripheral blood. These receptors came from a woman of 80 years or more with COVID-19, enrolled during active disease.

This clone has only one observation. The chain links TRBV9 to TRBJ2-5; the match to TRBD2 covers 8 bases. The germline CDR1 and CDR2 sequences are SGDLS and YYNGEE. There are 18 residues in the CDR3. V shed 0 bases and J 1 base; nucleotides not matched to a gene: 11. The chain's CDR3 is CASSVATGVAGFQETQYF. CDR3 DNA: TGTGCCAGCAGCGTAGCGACGGGGGTAGCGGGATTCCAAGAGACCCAGTACTTC.

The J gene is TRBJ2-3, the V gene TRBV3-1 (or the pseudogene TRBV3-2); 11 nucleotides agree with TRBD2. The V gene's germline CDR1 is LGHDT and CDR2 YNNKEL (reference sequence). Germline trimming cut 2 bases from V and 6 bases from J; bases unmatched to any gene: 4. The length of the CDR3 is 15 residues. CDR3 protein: CASSQLSGRADTQYF. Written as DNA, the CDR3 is TGTGCCAGCAGCCAACTTAGCGGGAGGGCCGATACGCAGTATTTT.

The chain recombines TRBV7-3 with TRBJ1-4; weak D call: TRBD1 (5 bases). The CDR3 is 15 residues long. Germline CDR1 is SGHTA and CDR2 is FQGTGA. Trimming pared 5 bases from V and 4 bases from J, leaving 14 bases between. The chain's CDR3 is CASSPGGAGNEKLFF. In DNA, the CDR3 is TGTGCCAGCAGCCCAGGAGGGGCGGGTAATGAAAAACTGTTTTTT.

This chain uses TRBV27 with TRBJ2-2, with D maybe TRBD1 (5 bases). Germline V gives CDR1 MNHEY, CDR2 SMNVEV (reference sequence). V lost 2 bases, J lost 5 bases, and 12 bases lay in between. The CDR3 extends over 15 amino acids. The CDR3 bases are TGTGCCAGCAGTTTACCTTCAGGGTTGACCGGGGAGCTGTTTTTT. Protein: CASSLPSGLTGELFF.

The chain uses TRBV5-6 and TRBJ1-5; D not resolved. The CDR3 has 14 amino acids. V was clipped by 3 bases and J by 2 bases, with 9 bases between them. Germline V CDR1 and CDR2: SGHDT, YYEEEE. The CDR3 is CASSSTRGNQPQHF. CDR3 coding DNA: TGTGCCAGCAGCTCCACCCGGGGCAATCAGCCCCAGCATTTT. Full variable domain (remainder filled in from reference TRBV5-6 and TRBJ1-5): DAGVTQSPTHLIKTRGQQVTLRCSPKSGHDTVSWYQQALGQGPQFIFQYYEEEERQRGNFPDRFSGHQFPNYSSELNVNALLLGDSALYLCASSSTRGNQPQHFGDGTRLSIL.

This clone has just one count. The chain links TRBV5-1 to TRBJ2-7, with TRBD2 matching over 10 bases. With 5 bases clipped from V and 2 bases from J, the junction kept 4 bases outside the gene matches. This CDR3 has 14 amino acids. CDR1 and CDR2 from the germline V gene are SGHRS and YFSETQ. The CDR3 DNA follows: TGCGCCAGCAGGCGAGCGGGAGGGCCCTACGAGCAGTACTTC. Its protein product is CASRRAGGPYEQYF.

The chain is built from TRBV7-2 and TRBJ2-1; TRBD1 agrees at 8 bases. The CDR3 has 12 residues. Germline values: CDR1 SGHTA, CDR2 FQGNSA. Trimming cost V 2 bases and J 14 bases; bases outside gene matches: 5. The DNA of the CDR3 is TGTGCCAGCAGCTTAATGGTGACAGGGGAGTTCTTC. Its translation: CASSLMVTGEFF.

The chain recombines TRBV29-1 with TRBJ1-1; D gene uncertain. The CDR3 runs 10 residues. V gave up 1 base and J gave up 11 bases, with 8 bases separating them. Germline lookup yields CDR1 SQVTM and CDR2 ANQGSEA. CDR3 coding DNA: TGCAGCGTTGAAGGGTCGGAGGCTTTCTTT. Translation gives CSVEGSEAFF.